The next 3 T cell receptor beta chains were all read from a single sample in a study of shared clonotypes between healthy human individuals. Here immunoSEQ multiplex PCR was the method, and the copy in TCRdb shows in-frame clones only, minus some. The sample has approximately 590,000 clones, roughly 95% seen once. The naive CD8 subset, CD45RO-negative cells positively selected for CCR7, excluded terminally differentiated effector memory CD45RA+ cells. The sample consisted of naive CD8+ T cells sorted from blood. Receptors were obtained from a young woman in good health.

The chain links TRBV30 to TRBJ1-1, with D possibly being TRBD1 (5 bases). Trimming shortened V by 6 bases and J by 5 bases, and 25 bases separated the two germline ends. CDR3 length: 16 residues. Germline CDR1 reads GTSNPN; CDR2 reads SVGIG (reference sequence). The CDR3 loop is CACLGLRDLPRTEAFF. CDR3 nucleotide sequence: TGTGCCTGCCTTGGCTTGCGGGACCTCCCGAGGACTGAAGCTTTCTTT.

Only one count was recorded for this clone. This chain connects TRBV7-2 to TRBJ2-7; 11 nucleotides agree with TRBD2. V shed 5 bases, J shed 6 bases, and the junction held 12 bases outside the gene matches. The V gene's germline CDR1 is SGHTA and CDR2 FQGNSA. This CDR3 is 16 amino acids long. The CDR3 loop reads CASSPLAGGSPAEQYF. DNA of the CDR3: TGTGCCAGCAGCCCGCTAGCGGGAGGTTCCCCGGCCGAGCAGTACTTC.

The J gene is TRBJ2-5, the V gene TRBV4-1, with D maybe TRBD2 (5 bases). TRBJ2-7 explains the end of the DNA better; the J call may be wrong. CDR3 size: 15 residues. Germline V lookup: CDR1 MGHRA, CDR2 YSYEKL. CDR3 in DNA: TGCGCCAGCAGCCAAGTGGAGGATCTCTCCTACGAGCAGTACTTC. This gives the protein CASSQVEDLSYEQYF.